The clone carrying this T cell receptor (beta chain) was seen many times. The antigen is unknown. These data are taken from a study of molecular identifiers for immune sequencing clone quantification. The overall study: Naive CD8 cell RNA, from around 20,000 or 100,000 cells, was split five ways in replicates, with four sequenced. Study results and limitations: Over 99% of effector molecules, yet under 1% of naive-cell molecules, were held by clones above 20 RNA copies.

The use of previously described methods and listed TCR primers produced the bulk TCR libraries. TCRdb re-called the PCR reads with MiXCR, one entry per CDR3 protein. This sample has about 320,000 distinct CDR3 sequences, with over 20% found just once. The CDR3 contains 15 residues. The J segment lost 1 base and the V segment lost 4 bases, leaving 3 bases of the junction unmatched. Germline values: CDR1 SEHNR, CDR2 FQNEAQ (reference sequence). This chain joins TRBV7-9 and TRBJ1-4, with 7 bases that match TRBD1. The sample was naive CD8+ T cells from blood, with Jurkat cell RNA spiked in. Documented subset: FACS-sorted CD8+CD4-CCR7+CD45RA+ naive T cells. The clonotype was recovered from a human donor in good health. Some libraries in this study had Jurkat cell RNA spiked in. The CDR3 protein is CASSYRQGTNEKLFF. DNA of the CDR3: TGTGCCAGCAGCTATCGACAGGGAACTAATGAAAAACTGTTTTTT.